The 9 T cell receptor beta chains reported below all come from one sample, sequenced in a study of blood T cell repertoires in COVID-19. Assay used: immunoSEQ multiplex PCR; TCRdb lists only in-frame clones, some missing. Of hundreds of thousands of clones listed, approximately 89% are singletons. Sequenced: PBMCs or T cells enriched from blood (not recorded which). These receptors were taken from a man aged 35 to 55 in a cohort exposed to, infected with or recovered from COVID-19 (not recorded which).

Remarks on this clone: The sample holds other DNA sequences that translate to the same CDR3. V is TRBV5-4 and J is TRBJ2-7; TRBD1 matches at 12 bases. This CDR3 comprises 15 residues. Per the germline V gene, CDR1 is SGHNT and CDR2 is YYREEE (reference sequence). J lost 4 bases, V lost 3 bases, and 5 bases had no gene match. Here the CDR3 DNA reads TGTGCCAGCAGCTCCCCGGGACAGGGGGCTTACGAGCAGTACTTC. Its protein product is CASSSPGQGAYEQYF.

CDR3 coding DNA: TGTGCCAGTAGTTTCCCCCAGGGATATCATGGCTACACCTTC. As protein: CASSFPQGYHGYTF. This chain joins TRBV19 and TRBJ1-2; possible D gene TRBD1, 5 bases. Germline V gene data show CDR1 as LNHDA and CDR2 as SQIVND (reference sequence). V was clipped by 5 bases and J by 6 bases, with 16 bases between them. The CDR3 totals 14 residues.

The CDR3 DNA reads as TGTGCCAGCACCCGACTAGCGGGAGAGCCCCCAACGGATGAGCAGTTCTTC. Residues: CASTRLAGEPPTDEQFF. The chain uses TRBV27 and TRBJ2-1; TRBD2 agrees at 12 bases. The CDR3 has 17 amino acids. Germline CDR1 is MNHEY and CDR2 is SMNVEV (reference sequence). V gave up 7 bases and J gave up 8 bases; unmatched junction bases: 15.

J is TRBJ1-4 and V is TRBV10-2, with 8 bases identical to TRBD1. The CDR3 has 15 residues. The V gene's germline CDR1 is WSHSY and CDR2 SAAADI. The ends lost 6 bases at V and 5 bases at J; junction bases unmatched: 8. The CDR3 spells CASRQGDRKNEKLFF. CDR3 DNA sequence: TGCGCCAGCAGACAGGGGGATAGAAAGAATGAAAAACTGTTTTTT.

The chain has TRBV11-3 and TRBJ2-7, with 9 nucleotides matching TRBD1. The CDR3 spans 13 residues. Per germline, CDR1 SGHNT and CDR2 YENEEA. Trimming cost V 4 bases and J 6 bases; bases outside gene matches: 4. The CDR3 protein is CASSWDRAGEQYF. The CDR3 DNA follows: TGTGCCAGCAGCTGGGACAGGGCGGGCGAGCAGTACTTC.

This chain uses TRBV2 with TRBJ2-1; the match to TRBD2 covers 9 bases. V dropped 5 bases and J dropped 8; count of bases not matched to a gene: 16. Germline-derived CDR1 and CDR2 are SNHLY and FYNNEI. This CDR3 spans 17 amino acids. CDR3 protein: CASSPDLAGGPVDEQFF. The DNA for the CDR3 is TGTGCCAGCAGTCCTGACTTGGCGGGAGGGCCTGTAGATGAGCAGTTCTTC.

CDR3 amino acids: CASSPRTSGLGSYNEQFF. DNA for the CDR3: TGTGCCAGCAGCCCAAGGACTAGCGGGCTCGGGTCCTACAATGAGCAGTTCTTC. The chain combines TRBV3-1 (or the pseudogene TRBV3-2) with TRBJ2-1; TRBD2 matches 11 bases. This CDR3 is 18 amino acids long. Germline trimming cut 4 bases from V and 1 base from J; bases unmatched to any gene: 9. The germline V gene encodes CDR1 LGHDT and CDR2 YNNKEL (reference sequence).

Written as DNA, the CDR3 is TGCAGTGCTAGTCGGGATCTTCTCACTGAAGCTTTCTTT. Its translation is CSASRDLLTEAFF. The chain employs TRBV20-1 and TRBJ1-1; D gene uncertain. The CDR3 is 13 residues long. CDR1 and CDR2 from the germline V gene are DFQATT and SNEGSKA (reference sequence). Trimming took off 3 bases at V and 4 bases at J, with 12 bases between the two ends.

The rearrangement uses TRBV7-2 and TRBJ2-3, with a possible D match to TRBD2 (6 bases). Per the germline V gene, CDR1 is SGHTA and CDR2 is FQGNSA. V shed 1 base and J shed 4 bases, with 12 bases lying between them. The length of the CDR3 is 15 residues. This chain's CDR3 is CASSLVIGGSDTQYF. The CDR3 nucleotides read TGTGCCAGCAGCTTAGTGATTGGGGGGTCAGATACGCAGTATTTT.